One and the same sample provided the 32 T cell receptor beta chains below, sequenced in a study of T cells expressing NK-cell markers (dated by TCRdb to the early 2020s). The library was prepared using 5' RACE. Sequenced using an Illumina HiSeq 2000. Following TCRdb reprocessing, every CDR3 protein sequence forms one entry, and DNA is not provided. The table for this sample lists some 190,000 distinct CDR3 sequences. In total, the top ten clones hold around 20% of the sample. Sequencing was carried out using blood T cells: a sorted CD56 or NKG2C T cell subset, CD4+ or CD8+ T cells, or bulk PBMC T cells (not recorded which). Receptor source: a man aged 18 to 69 in good health.

The chain links TRBV3-1 to TRBJ2-1; checking the TCRdb D call of TRBD1 is not possible without DNA. Per the germline V gene, CDR1 is LGHDT and CDR2 is YNNKEL (reference sequence). This CDR3 region has 17 residues. This CDR3 reads CASSQADRGSAYNEQFF.

The rearrangement links TRBV7-8 to TRBJ2-2. This CDR3 has 15 residues. From germline, CDR1 is SGHVS and CDR2 FQNEAQ. Here the CDR3 reads CASSLALGLPGELFF.

The chain employs TRBV6-2 or TRBV6-3 and TRBJ1-2. Germline loops: CDR1 MNHEY, CDR2 SVGEGT. The CDR3 is 15 amino acids. CDR3 amino acids: CASSLVGPASGGYTF.

V usage is TRBV5-4 and J usage is TRBJ1-2. This CDR3 is 15 amino acids long. Germline assignment: CDR1 SGHNT and CDR2 YYREEE (reference sequence). CDR3 region: CASSLFTADFYGYTF.

The chain carries TRBV7-9 and TRBJ1-1; TCRdb outputs TRBD1, but without DNA this stays unchecked. The CDR3 has 14 amino acids. CDR1 SEHNR and CDR2 FQNEAQ come from the germline V gene (reference sequence). The CDR3 sequence: CASSPWDRGTEAFF.

The J gene is TRBJ2-7, the V gene TRBV7-9; TCRdb returns TRBD1, unconfirmable since there is no DNA. This CDR3 is 13 amino acids long. Germline loops: CDR1 SEHNR, CDR2 FQNEAQ (reference sequence). CDR3 loop: CASSPSGGYEQYF.

The chain joins TRBV5-6 to TRBJ1-3; TCRdb's assignment of TRBD1 cannot be checked, as there is no DNA. The germline gives CDR1 SGHDT, CDR2 YYEEEE. CDR3 length: 15 amino acids. CDR3 region: CASKSGDPSGNTIYF. Full variable domain (rest looked up from reference TRBV5-6 and TRBJ1-3): DAGVTQSPTHLIKTRGQQVTLRCSPKSGHDTVSWYQQALGQGPQFIFQYYEEEERQRGNFPDRFSGHQFPNYSSELNVNALLLGDSALYLCASKSGDPSGNTIYFGEGSWLTVV.

This chain connects TRBV12-3 or TRBV12-4 to TRBJ2-5. This CDR3 is 15 amino acids long. The chain's CDR3 is CASSLEVNGEQTQYF.

The J gene is TRBJ2-1, the V gene TRBV20-1; TCRdb outputs TRBD2, but without DNA this stays unchecked. The CDR3 length is 14 residues. Germline V gene lookup returns CDR1 DFQATT and CDR2 SNEGSKA (reference sequence). The chain's CDR3 is CSAIGPAYYNEQFF.

J is TRBJ2-3 and V is TRBV27; TCRdb proposes TRBD1, but this gene call is untestable without DNA. Per germline, CDR1 MNHEY and CDR2 SMNVEV (reference sequence). The CDR3 loop spans 15 amino acids. CDR3 residues: CASSFAGTGVDTQYF.

The chain employs TRBV19 and TRBJ1-5. This CDR3 comprises 15 residues. CDR1 and CDR2 (germline): LNHDA, SQIVND (reference sequence). Here the CDR3 reads CASSIVHNKYQPQHF.

CDR3 sequence reads: CSAEDGSNQPQHF. The chain recombines TRBV29-1 with TRBJ1-5. CDR3 length: 13 residues. CDR1 and CDR2 from the germline V gene are SQVTM and ANQGSEA.

CDR3 protein: CASSLGTGGVNNQPQHF. The chain joins TRBV5-5 to TRBJ1-5; TCRdb outputs TRBD1, but without DNA this stays unchecked. The length of the CDR3 is 17 residues. CDR1 and CDR2 (germline): SGHKS, YYEKEE (reference sequence).

The rearrangement joins TRBV4-1 to TRBJ2-4. The germline CDR1 and CDR2 sequences are MGHRA and YSYEKL. The CDR3 has 16 amino acids. The CDR3 sequence is CASSQDGVAAKNIQYF.

V usage is TRBV27 and J usage is TRBJ2-1; the D call of TRBD1 rests on TCRdb alone, since no DNA is present to check it. The CDR3 spans 12 residues. Germline V gene sequence: CDR1 MNHEY, CDR2 SMNVEV (reference sequence). CDR3 amino acids: CASSFGRGQQFF.

The chain couples TRBV6-1 to TRBJ2-7. There are 13 residues in the CDR3. Germline CDR1 is MNHNS and CDR2 is SASEGT. CDR3 region: CASSEYIGYEQYF.

This chain connects TRBV14 to TRBJ1-1. Germline V gives CDR1 SGHDN, CDR2 FVKESK. CDR3 length: 14 residues. The CDR3 loop reads CASSHTFGGTEAFF. Combining the CDR3 with reference TRBV14 and TRBJ1-1 gives the whole variable domain EAGVTQFPSHSVIEKGQTVTLRCDPISGHDNLYWYRRVMGKEIKFLLHFVKESKQDESGMPNNRFLAERTGGTYSTLKVQPAELEDSGVYFCASSHTFGGTEAFFGQGTRLTVV.

V gene TRBV7-9 combines with J gene TRBJ1-6. The CDR3 totals 13 residues. Germline-derived CDR1 and CDR2 are SEHNR and FQNEAQ (reference sequence). The CDR3 is CASSLDVGDRLHF.

CDR3 protein: CASGWTALGEKLFF. V usage is TRBV12-5 and J usage is TRBJ1-4; TCRdb proposes TRBD1, but this gene call is untestable without DNA. CDR3 length equals 14 residues. Germline CDR1 reads LGHNT; CDR2 reads FRNRAP.

The CDR3 loop is CASRGGGREQYF. The V gene is TRBV27, the J gene TRBJ2-7; TCRdb gives TRBD1 as the D gene, but with no DNA this cannot be confirmed. CDR3 size: 12 residues. Germline V CDR1 and CDR2: MNHEY, SMNVEV (reference sequence).

The chain carries TRBV9 and TRBJ2-7; TCRdb lists TRBD2, though no DNA is available to test this call. The CDR3 is made up of 15 amino acids. From germline, CDR1 is SGDLS and CDR2 YYNGEE. CDR3 sequence: CASSVVGGGRDEQYF.

The chain joins TRBV6-1 to TRBJ2-2; there is no DNA to check the TCRdb D call of TRBD1. The CDR3 consists of 13 residues. Per the germline V gene, CDR1 is MNHNS and CDR2 is SASEGT. The CDR3 spells CASKVGGTGELFF.

The CDR3 protein is CASSPPGNDLGQPQHF. The rearrangement links TRBV18 to TRBJ1-5. Germline loops: CDR1 KGHSH, CDR2 LQKENI. The CDR3 is 16 amino acids.

J is TRBJ2-5 and V is TRBV11-2. The CDR3 is 17 residues long. Germline assignment: CDR1 SGHAT and CDR2 FQNNGV. The CDR3 here is CASSLGVASGDQETQYF.

The rearrangement uses TRBV20-1 and TRBJ1-5; absent DNA, TCRdb's TRBD1 call cannot be checked. The CDR3 length is 13 residues. CDR1 DFQATT and CDR2 SNEGSKA come from the germline V gene (reference sequence). The CDR3 reads CSAGGNSNQPQHF.

The chain carries TRBV5-1 and TRBJ1-1. CDR1 and CDR2 from the germline V gene are SGHRS and YFSETQ. The CDR3 has 14 residues. The CDR3 reads CASSLVGTSVEAFF.

J is TRBJ1-2 and V is TRBV9. The CDR3 is made up of 14 amino acids. CDR1 is SGDLS and CDR2 is YYNGEE in the germline V gene. The CDR3 spells CASSVTNGFYGYTF. Drawing the rest from reference TRBV9 and TRBJ1-2, the complete variable domain is DSGVTQTPKHLITATGQRVTLRCSPRSGDLSVYWYQQSLDQGLQFLIQYYNGEERAKGNILERFSAQQFPDLHSELNLSSLELGDSALYFCASSVTNGFYGYTFGSGTRLTVV.

The rearrangement links TRBV6-5 to TRBJ2-7. Germline V gene lookup returns CDR1 MNHEY and CDR2 SVGAGI. CDR3 size: 15 residues. This CDR3 is CASSYIGLGVSEQYF.

CDR3 in amino acids: CSASLGPNTEAFF. This rearrangement joins TRBV20-1 to TRBJ1-1; checking the TCRdb D call of TRBD1 is not possible without DNA. The V gene's germline CDR1 is DFQATT and CDR2 SNEGSKA (reference sequence). The CDR3 is 13 residues long.

The chain couples TRBV7-9 to TRBJ2-3; TCRdb selects TRBD1, and the lack of DNA leaves this call unchecked. From germline, CDR1 is SEHNR and CDR2 FQNEAQ (reference sequence). CDR3 length equals 16 residues. The CDR3: CASSAPGQASTDTQYF.

V is TRBV12-3 or TRBV12-4 and J is TRBJ2-1; TCRdb proposes TRBD2, but this gene call is untestable without DNA. This CDR3 region has 16 residues. The CDR3 loop reads CASNLQTSGPYNEQFF.

V usage is TRBV12-3 or TRBV12-4 and J usage is TRBJ2-2. The CDR3 spans 12 residues. The CDR3 is CASSEDLRELFF.